These T cell receptor beta chains were read from a single sample in a study of cytomegalovirus exposure and HLA in healthy donors. Data came from immunoSEQ multiplex PCR; TCRdb stores just in-frame clones and leaves some out. The sample contains about 150,000 clones, approximately 78% of which appear only once. Specimen: PBMCs. The origin of the receptors is a man aged 35-49 years in good health and CMV-seropositive. Each CDR3 is given without its conserved first and last residue.

v_gene	j_gene	CDR3aa
TRBV7-2	TRBJ2-2	ASSSNAGTSGGELF
TRBV9	TRBJ2-3	ASSVGGVWTDTQY
TRBV5-1	TRBJ1-6	ASSRTGTDNSPLH
TRBV6-4	TRBJ2-2	ASSVPGGELF
TRBV19	TRBJ2-7	ASSISPDSRFYEQY
TRBV29-1	TRBJ2-7	SVGGTVLTGYEQY
TRBV10-3	TRBJ1-5	AISELGKGLSPQH
TRBV11-1	TRBJ2-5	ASSLGLAGETQY
TRBV6-6	TRBJ2-3	ASSPQGEGTDTQY
TRBV7-8	TRBJ2-7	ASRGNYEQY
TRBV6-5	TRBJ2-5	ASNSGGIQETQY
TRBV28	TRBJ1-2	ASRTEMAYGYT
TRBV19	TRBJ2-1	ASRPGGGRYNEQF
TRBV30	TRBJ1-2	AWSREHTSLGGYT
TRBV14	TRBJ2-3	ASSPLSSAPQY
TRBV30	TRBJ1-2	AWSEQGLLGYT
TRBV11-2	TRBJ1-2	ASSLDWQGYYGYT
TRBV7-9	TRBJ2-7	ASSSNAPTETLYYEQY
TRBV5-4	TRBJ2-2	ASSPGGTSGLTGELF